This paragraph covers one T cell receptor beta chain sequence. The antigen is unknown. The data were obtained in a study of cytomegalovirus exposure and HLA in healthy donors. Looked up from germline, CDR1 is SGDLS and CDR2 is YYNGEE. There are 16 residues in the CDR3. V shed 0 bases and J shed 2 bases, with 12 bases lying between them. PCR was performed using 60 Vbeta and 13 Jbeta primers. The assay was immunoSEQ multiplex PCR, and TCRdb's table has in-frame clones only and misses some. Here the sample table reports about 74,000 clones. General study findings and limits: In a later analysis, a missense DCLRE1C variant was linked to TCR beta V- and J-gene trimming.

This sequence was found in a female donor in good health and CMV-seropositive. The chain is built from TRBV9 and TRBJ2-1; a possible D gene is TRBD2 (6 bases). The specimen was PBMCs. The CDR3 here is CASSVAALATYNEQFF. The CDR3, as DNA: TGTGCCAGCAGCGTAGCTGCACTAGCAACCTACAATGAGCAGTTCTTC.